This T cell receptor beta chain was found in a study of T cells after yellow fever vaccination. The wider study: Low-cell-number fractions underwent preparation using SMART-Seq v4 Ultra Low Input. Study outcomes and limitations: Reappearing after the booster were most of the clones from primary vaccination (less than 97% CD4, about 87% CD8). Overall, a small share of clonotypes was seen in both CD4 and CD8 compartments.

This CDR3 comprises 15 residues. V gave up 6 bases and J gave up 2 bases; unmatched junction bases: 5. Germline lookup yields CDR1 ENHRY and CDR2 SYGVKD. Comment on this clonotype: What it binds is unknown.

Synthesis of TCR cDNA relied on 5'RACE template switching, which attached a universal primer site and UMIs. TCRdb reanalysed the 5' RACE reads using MiXCR and keeps one entry per CDR3 protein. The table includes fewer than 350,000 distinct CDR3 sequences, roughly 8.7% detected once. This clonotype was sampled from a young man who received the YFV17D yellow fever vaccine. The genes are TRBV10-3 and TRBJ1-5; 9 nucleotides align to TRBD1. The material was PBMCs, obtained on the day of the first yellow fever vaccination. The CDR3 here is CAIRPGQGGNQPQHF. The CDR3 DNA sequence: TGTGCCATCAGACCGGGACAGGGCGGCAATCAGCCCCAGCATTTT.